This T cell receptor (beta chain) comes out of a study of blood T cell repertoires in COVID-19. This clone was counted a few times. This CDR3 contains 15 residues. CDR1 is MGHRA and CDR2 is YSYEKL in the germline V gene. V lost 1 base and J 9 bases, leaving 16 bases between the germline ends. TCRdb's copy holds only in-frame clones and misses some; the assay was immunoSEQ multiplex PCR. The sample carries about 150,000 clones, roughly 80% recorded once. The source material was peripheral blood. This clonotype was obtained from a man aged 50 or older with active or convalescent COVID-19. The chain has TRBV4-1 and TRBJ2-1, with D possibly matching TRBD2 (6 bases). CDR3 sequence reads: CASSQGGLLRVEQFF. CDR3 coding DNA: TGCGCCAGCAGCCAAGGGGGACTTCTGCGTGTTGAGCAGTTCTTC.